A selection of T cell receptor beta chains follows, all from one sample in a study of identifying expanded T cells in peripheral blood. The protocol was immunoSEQ multiplex PCR, while the TCRdb copy is restricted to in-frame clones and leaves out a portion. The repertoire holds about 78,000 clones, with around four fifths as singletons. Input material: blood. Source of these receptors: a person aged 18 to 70 in good health. Both conserved end residues are part of each CDR3. Fields, in order: D gene, V gene, J gene, clone size, CDR3 DNA, CDR3 protein. D genes are given only for firm matches. Clone size, where shown, is once, few, many, or a class for clones that have expanded.

>.|TRBV29-1|TRBJ2-5|.
TGCAGCGTTAGGACAGGAGGGGAAGAGACCCAGTACTTC
CSVRTGGEETQYF
>TRBD1|TRBV9|TRBJ2-2|.
TGTGCCAGCAGCAGGACAGGGGGCACCGGGGAGCTGTTTTTT
CASSRTGGTGELFF
>.|TRBV5-1|TRBJ2-2|.
TGCGCCAGCAGCTCCGATCCCAACCAATCGGACACCGGGGAGCTGTTTTTT
CASSSDPNQSDTGELFF
>.|TRBV5-1|TRBJ2-7|.
TGCGCCAGCAATTTTCTCGGGGTCGGCGAGCAGTACTTC
CASNFLGVGEQYF
>.|TRBV9|TRBJ2-3|.
TGTGCCAGCAGCGTAGACGGCGGGGGCCGCACAGATACGCAGTATTTT
CASSVDGGGRTDTQYF
>.|TRBV7-8|TRBJ2-7|.
TGTGCCAGCAGCTTACTAGGGACCTACGAGCAGTACTTC
CASSLLGTYEQYF
>TRBD2|TRBV4-2|TRBJ2-1|.
TGTGCCAGCAGCCAACCCCCGGGACTAGGGTATAATGAGCAGTTCTTC
CASSQPPGLGYNEQFF
>TRBD1|TRBV28|TRBJ1-5|.
TGTGCCAGCAGTCTTGACAGGGATGAACAGCATTTT
CASSLDRDEQHF
>TRBD2|TRBV2|TRBJ2-2|.
TGTGCCAGCAGAGCGGGAGTAAACGGGGAGCTGTTTTTT
CASRAGVNGELFF
>.|TRBV15|TRBJ2-7|few
TGTGCCACCAGCAGAGATACGGGCGGGCAGCACGAGCAGTACTTC
CATSRDTGGQHEQYF
>.|TRBV7-9|TRBJ1-3|.
TGTGCCAGCAGCTCAGGACGGAGCTCTGGAAACACCATATATTTT
CASSSGRSSGNTIYF
>.|TRBV7-2|TRBJ1-5|.
TGTGCCAGCAGCTTCGAACCGAATCAGCCCCAGCATTTT
CASSFEPNQPQHF
>.|TRBV5-4|TRBJ1-2|.
TGTGCCAGCCAGCTCCAGGGGTTCACTGACTATGGCTACACCTTC
CASQLQGFTDYGYTF
>TRBD2|TRBV4-3|TRBJ2-2|.
TGCGCCAGCAGCCGATTGTTCGGGGGGGGACTAGCGGGAGGACCGAACACCGGGGAGCTGTTTTTT
CASSRLFGGGLAGGPNTGELFF
>TRBD1|TRBV10-3|TRBJ2-1|.
TGTGCCATCAGTGAGGGGGGACAGGGCAATTACAATGAGCAGTTCTTC
CAISEGGQGNYNEQFF
>.|TRBV18|TRBJ1-3|.
TGTGCCAGCTCACCTCCCCCCGGGATGTCCTCTGGAAACACCATATATTTT
CASSPPPGMSSGNTIYF
>TRBD2|TRBV4-1|TRBJ2-7|once
TGCGCCAGCAGCCAAGACAAGCGGGAGGGGGGCTACGAGCAGTACTTC
CASSQDKREGGYEQYF
>TRBD1|TRBV7-2|TRBJ1-1|.
TGTGCCAGCAGCTTAGAAGGGACAGCTAACACTGAAGCTTTCTTT
CASSLEGTANTEAFF
>TRBD2|TRBV5-1|TRBJ2-7|.
TGCGCCAGCAGCGGCGGGACTAGCGGTTACGAGCAGTACTTC
CASSGGTSGYEQYF
>.|TRBV6-1|TRBJ2-7|.
TGTGCCACCAATGGGGGACTGTTCTCCTACGAGCAGTACTTC
CATNGGLFSYEQYF
>.|TRBV9|TRBJ2-5|.
TGTGCCAGCAGCGTAGGGGCAGGGTCGGAAGAGACCCAGTACTTC
CASSVGAGSEETQYF